The 31 T cell receptor beta chains in this list originate from one sample, sequenced in a study of T-cell memory formation after mild COVID-19. TCRdb passed the 5' RACE reads through MiXCR, listing each CDR3 protein once. The sample lists fewer than 500,000 distinct CDR3 sequences, roughly 25% occurring once. Sequencing was performed on PBMCs or a T cell subset sorted from them (not recorded which). Receptor source: an adult woman who had mild COVID-19 (a few samples of this study predate the infection). Cell type and time point are not known.

This clonotype has a handful of counts. The chain has TRBV7-8 and TRBJ2-1; D may match TRBD1 or TRBD2 (5 bases each). The V end was cut by 1 base, the J end by 12 bases, with 13 bases between. There are 13 residues in the CDR3. Germline CDR1 reads SGHVS; CDR2 reads FQNEAQ. CDR3 protein: CASSLGVTRGQFF. The CDR3 region has the DNA TGTGCCAGCAGCTTAGGGGTAACTAGGGGGCAGTTCTTC.

This clonotype was counted a few times. The rearrangement uses TRBV24-1 and TRBJ2-7; the D gene is possibly TRBD2 (5 bases). V shed 3 bases and J shed 9 bases, with 8 bases lying between them. The length of the CDR3 is 11 residues. Germline CDR1 and CDR2: KGHDR and SFDVKD. The DNA of the CDR3 is TGTGCCACCAGTGATCCCAGCGGGCAGTACTTC. This encodes CATSDPSGQYF.

This chain joins TRBV20-1 and TRBJ1-2; the D is unclear. Germline lookup yields CDR1 DFQATT and CDR2 SNEGSKA (reference sequence). This CDR3 contains 10 residues. V lost 3 bases and J 6 bases, leaving 5 bases between the germline ends. The chain's CDR3 is CSARVDGYTF. CDR3 bases: TGCAGTGCTAGGGTGGATGGCTACACCTTC.

This clonotype was seen a handful of times. The chain is built from TRBV6-1 and TRBJ1-5; TRBD1 might be the D (5 bases). Trimming left V 3 bases short and J 7 bases short, with 16 bases between. Germline CDR1 reads MNHNS; CDR2 reads SASEGT. The CDR3 consists of 15 residues. The CDR3 nucleotides read TGTGCCAGCAGTGAGATACTGACAGCACCCCAGCCCCAGCATTTT. As protein: CASSEILTAPQPQHF.

J is TRBJ2-1 and V is TRBV7-3; 15 bases map to TRBD2. V shed 5 bases and J 6 bases; nucleotides not matched to a gene: 8. The CDR3 length is 17 residues. The germline V gene encodes CDR1 SGHTA and CDR2 FQGTGA. This CDR3 is CASSPRTSGRAINEQFF. The CDR3 DNA follows: TGTGCCAGCAGCCCACGGACTAGCGGGAGGGCCATCAATGAGCAGTTCTTC.

A few counts support this clonotype. V gene TRBV18 combines with J gene TRBJ2-3; possibly TRBD1 for D (6 bases). The CDR3 sequence is 13 residues long. Trimming stripped 2 bases from V and 6 bases from J, with 9 bases between. Germline V lookup: CDR1 KGHSH, CDR2 LQKENI. The CDR3 DNA is TGTGCCAGCTCACCAGGGACACGCGATACGCAGTATTTT. Amino acid sequence: CASSPGTRDTQYF.

A few counts support this clonotype. The J gene is TRBJ2-3, the V gene TRBV24-1; 7 nucleotides align to TRBD1. The CDR3 contains 15 residues. With V trimmed by 6 bases and J by 2 bases, 7 bases remained unmatched. Germline CDR1 reads KGHDR; CDR2 reads SFDVKD. The CDR3, as DNA: TGTGCCACCAGTCAGTCGGGACAGAACACAGATACGCAGTATTTT. Its translation: CATSQSGQNTDTQYF.

This chain links TRBV15 with TRBJ2-2; the D gene is possibly TRBD2 (6 bases). The CDR3 spans 12 residues. Germline V gene lookup returns CDR1 LNHNV and CDR2 YYDKDF (reference sequence). The V end lost 5 bases, the J end lost 8 bases, and 9 bases lay between the germline ends. The CDR3 loop reads CATSRRVGELFF. DNA of the CDR3: TGTGCCACCAGCCGGAGGGTTGGGGAGCTGTTTTTT.

This chain joins TRBV15 and TRBJ2-2; 8 positions match TRBD2. V lost 6 bases to trimming and J lost 4 bases; unmatched junction nucleotides: 7. The length of the CDR3 is 15 residues. The germline V gene encodes CDR1 LNHNV and CDR2 YYDKDF (reference sequence). Written as DNA, the CDR3 is TGTGCCACCAGGAAGACCGGGACTAGCACCGGGGAGCTGTTTTTT. It is translated as CATRKTGTSTGELFF.

The rearrangement links TRBV12-3 or TRBV12-4 to TRBJ2-7, with D unresolved. The CDR3 covers 16 residues. Between the trimmed V and J ends, which lost 4 bases and 4 bases, there was a span of 20 bases. In nucleotides, the CDR3 is TGTGCCAGCAGTTCGTCCTTCGGCGCGATTAAATACGAGCAGTACTTC. It encodes CASSSSFGAIKYEQYF.

The chain carries TRBV5-1 and TRBJ2-5; no reliable D call. Deletions cut 4 bases from V and 5 bases from J, with 12 bases between. CDR3 length: 13 amino acids. The V gene's germline CDR1 is SGHRS and CDR2 YFSETQ. The CDR3 sequence is CASSLYPKETQYF. In nucleotides, the CDR3 is TGCGCCAGCAGCCTATACCCAAAGGAGACCCAGTACTTC.

This clonotype was picked up a small number of times. The chain combines TRBV30 with TRBJ2-7; TRBD1 aligns across 8 bases. V lost 4 bases and J lost 3; bases outside the gene matches: 11. CDR1 and CDR2 (germline): GTSNPN, SVGIG (reference sequence). The CDR3 consists of 15 residues. CDR3 in DNA: TGTGCCTGGAAGGGTTCGACAGGGGAAAACTACGAGCAGTACTTC. Translation gives CAWKGSTGENYEQYF.

This clonotype was found a few times. J is TRBJ2-1 and V is TRBV7-8; D gene unclear. V lost 5 bases, J lost 7 bases, and 12 bases lay in between. The CDR3 is 13 residues long. Germline V gene lookup returns CDR1 SGHVS and CDR2 FQNEAQ. The CDR3 is CASSHLLGNEQFF. As DNA, the CDR3 is TGTGCCAGCAGCCACCTTTTGGGTAATGAGCAGTTCTTC. The full variable domain, with the rest looked up from reference TRBV7-8 and TRBJ2-1, is GAGVSQSPRYKVAKRGQDVALRCDPISGHVSLFWYQQALGQGPEFLTYFQNEAQLDKSGLPSDRFFAERPEGSVSTLKIQRTQQEDSAVYLCASSHLLGNEQFFGPGTRLTVL.

This clonotype was seen a handful of times. The chain uses TRBV18 and TRBJ2-7, with 9 bases identical to TRBD1. Germline lookup yields CDR1 KGHSH and CDR2 LQKENI. The CDR3 has 16 residues. V shed 0 bases and J 0 bases; nucleotides not matched to a gene: 3. The CDR3 bases are TGTGCCAGCTCACCACCGCGGGGACAGGGCTCCTACGAGCAGTACTTC. Translating gives CASSPPRGQGSYEQYF.

The chain combines TRBV14 with TRBJ2-3; D gene uncertain. The CDR3 has 15 amino acids. Trimming cost V 0 bases and J 5 bases, with 12 bases left between them. Germline CDR1 SGHDN, CDR2 FVKESK. CDR3 sequence reads: CASSQDTVGIDTQYF. CDR3 in DNA: TGTGCCAGCAGCCAAGATACAGTGGGTATAGATACGCAGTATTTT.

This clonotype came up a few times. This chain uses TRBV5-6 with TRBJ2-7; 13 bases are shared with TRBD2. The CDR3 covers 16 residues. V trimming: 4 bases; J trimming: 5 bases; junction bases outside the gene matches: 9. Germline loops: CDR1 SGHDT, CDR2 YYEEEE. The CDR3 nucleotides read TGTGCCAGCAGCCCCTTACTAGCGGGGGGGTCGGACGAGCAGTACTTC. Translated, it gives CASSPLLAGGSDEQYF. Using reference TRBV5-6 and TRBJ2-7 for the parts outside the CDR3, the full variable domain is DAGVTQSPTHLIKTRGQQVTLRCSPKSGHDTVSWYQQALGQGPQFIFQYYEEEERQRGNFPDRFSGHQFPNYSSELNVNALLLGDSALYLCASSPLLAGGSDEQYFGPGTRLTVT.

This clonotype showed up just once. The CDR3 nucleotides read TGTGCCAGCAAGCTGGGAACTGGAAACACCATATATTTT. This encodes CASKLGTGNTIYF. V usage is TRBV7-9 and J usage is TRBJ1-3; D not resolved. CDR3 length equals 13 residues. CDR1 SEHNR and CDR2 FQNEAQ come from the germline V gene (reference sequence). The V gene lost 7 bases and the J gene lost 2 bases, with 9 bases spanning the gap.

The sample holds a few counts of this clonotype. Here the CDR3 reads CASSGTGGKETQYF. The CDR3 DNA reads as TGTGCCAGCAGTGGGACAGGGGGCAAGGAGACCCAGTACTTC. V gene TRBV12-3 or TRBV12-4 combines with J gene TRBJ2-5; 12 nucleotides match TRBD1. The CDR3 totals 14 residues. The V and J ends lost 5 bases and 5 bases, in that order; junction bases with no gene match: 3.

The chain carries TRBV5-6 and TRBJ2-1; D gene ambiguous. The ends were cut back, 7 bases at V and 6 bases at J, with 14 bases in the middle. This CDR3 has 13 amino acids. In germline, CDR1 is SGHDT, CDR2 YYEEEE. CDR3 DNA: TGTGCCAGCGGAGCTGACCAGTCCAATGAGCAGTTCTTC. This sequence encodes CASGADQSNEQFF.

This chain uses TRBV9 with TRBJ2-3, with 8 nucleotides matching TRBD1. The CDR3 has 14 residues. After removal of 4 bases from V and 2 bases from J, the junction contained 3 bases not matched to a gene. Germline V lookup: CDR1 SGDLS, CDR2 YYNGEE. This CDR3 is CASSFQGATDTQYF. CDR3 DNA sequence: TGTGCCAGCAGCTTTCAGGGGGCCACAGATACGCAGTATTTT.

V gene TRBV7-6 combines with J gene TRBJ2-7, with no clear D. Germline values: CDR1 SGHVS, CDR2 FNYEAQ. The CDR3 totals 13 residues. V was shortened by 4 bases and J by 1 base, with 8 bases between the two germline ends. The CDR3 is CASSSSISYEQYF. The CDR3 DNA reads as TGTGCCAGCAGCTCATCGATATCCTACGAGCAGTACTTC.

The rearrangement joins TRBV10-3 to TRBJ2-1; no firm D call. Looked up from germline, CDR1 is ENHRY and CDR2 is SYGVKD. V lost 6 bases to trimming and J lost 7 bases, with 13 bases between them. This CDR3 has 13 amino acids. CDR3 DNA sequence: TGTGCCATCAGCCCTCTAGGGCCTAATGAGCAGTTCTTC. This encodes CAISPLGPNEQFF.

In this sample, this clonotype turned up a few times. This sequence joins TRBV6-6 and TRBJ2-1; D is unclear. The CDR3 spans 15 residues. In germline, CDR1 is MNHNY, CDR2 SVGAGI (reference sequence). V was shortened by 6 bases and J by 7 bases, with 19 bases between the two germline ends. Here the CDR3 reads CASSRYSQVGNEQFF. The CDR3 nucleotides read TGTGCCAGCAGCCGTTACTCCCAGGTGGGGAATGAGCAGTTCTTC.

The V gene is TRBV19, the J gene TRBJ2-5; TRBD2 matches at 10 bases. The CDR3 is 15 residues long. With 4 bases clipped from V and 2 bases from J, the junction kept 4 bases outside the gene matches. Germline lookup yields CDR1 LNHDA and CDR2 SQIVND (reference sequence). The CDR3 DNA reads TGTGCCAGTAGTAGTCTAGCGGGGGCGCAAGAGACCCAGTACTTC. Its translation: CASSSLAGAQETQYF.

The rearrangement uses TRBV5-1 and TRBJ1-1, with D uncertain. The length of the CDR3 is 12 residues. V was cut by 1 base and J by 7 bases, with 8 bases left in between. Germline V lookup: CDR1 SGHRS, CDR2 YFSETQ. The DNA of the CDR3 is TGCGCCAGCAGCTTGATTGCGGGTGAAGCTTTCTTT. Amino acids: CASSLIAGEAFF.

This rearrangement joins TRBV5-1 to TRBJ2-1, with a weak D call TRBD1 (6 bases). Germline CDR1 SGHRS, CDR2 YFSETQ. This CDR3 is 15 amino acids long. Trimming took 3 bases from V and 5 from J, leaving 15 bases between them. CDR3 DNA: TGCGCCAGCAGCTACGGACAGCCCCATAACAATGAGCAGTTCTTC. It specifies CASSYGQPHNNEQFF.

The chain couples TRBV7-9 to TRBJ1-1, with D unresolved. V lost 5 bases to trimming and J lost 3 bases, with 10 bases between them. The CDR3 loop spans 13 amino acids. Germline CDR1 is SEHNR and CDR2 is FQNEAQ (reference sequence). The CDR3 DNA is TGTGCCAGCAGCACTACCGAGCACACTGAAGCTTTCTTT. Encoded protein: CASSTTEHTEAFF. The variable domain in full, with the rest retrieved from reference TRBV7-9 and TRBJ1-1, is DTGVSQNPRHKITKRGQNVTFRCDPISEHNRLYWYRQTLGQGPEFLTYFQNEAQLEKSRLLSDRFSAERPKGSFSTLEIQRTEQGDSAMYLCASSTTEHTEAFFGQGTRLTVV.

The V and J genes are TRBV11-2 and TRBJ1-2; D is perhaps TRBD1 (5 bases). CDR1 SGHAT and CDR2 FQNNGV come from the germline V gene. Trimming removed 1 base at V and 5 bases at J, with 11 bases between. The CDR3 contains 14 residues. Here the CDR3 reads CASSLVGGQYGYTF. Written as DNA, the CDR3 is TGTGCCAGCAGCTTAGTGGGGGGTCAGTATGGCTACACCTTC.

This clonotype has only a few counts. The chain employs TRBV4-1 and TRBJ2-3; possibly TRBD2 for D (7 bases). In germline, CDR1 is MGHRA, CDR2 YSYEKL. V dropped 1 base and J dropped 4 bases, with 21 bases sitting between them. The CDR3 has 18 residues. CDR3 in DNA: TGCGCCAGCAGCCAAGGCACGGCGAGGGGGGGCCGTGCAGATACGCAGTATTTT. This gives the protein CASSQGTARGGRADTQYF.

This clonotype turned up a few times. In DNA, the CDR3 is TGCAGTGCTAGAGATAGCCGAGTCGGAGAGACCCAGTACTTC. The encoded protein is CSARDSRVGETQYF. The rearrangement uses TRBV20-1 and TRBJ2-5; D unresolved. The V gene lost 0 bases and the J gene lost 4 bases, with 12 bases spanning the gap. Germline V lookup: CDR1 DFQATT, CDR2 SNEGSKA (reference sequence). The CDR3 extends over 14 amino acids.

There are a few counts of this clonotype. V gene TRBV14 combines with J gene TRBJ2-5; 10 nucleotides match TRBD2. CDR1 is SGHDN, CDR2 FVKESK, per germline. This CDR3 has 14 residues. Trimming at V came to 4 bases and at J to 5 bases, leaving 4 bases not matched to a gene. The CDR3: CASSPGTSVETQYF. As DNA, the CDR3 is TGTGCCAGCAGCCCCGGGACTAGCGTGGAGACCCAGTACTTC.